Listed below are T cell receptor beta chains from one sample, sequenced in a study of T cell responses to AZD1222 COVID-19 vaccine. Generated by immunoSEQ multiplex PCR, the TCRdb table keeps only in-frame clones and is missing some. The sample records more than 140,000 clones, approximately 89% being singletons. The specimen was peripheral blood, collected on day 0 of AZD1222 vaccination. The receptor set was obtained from an adult in good health. Each CDR3 is given with its conserved first and last residue. Fields, in order: D gene, V gene, clone size, J gene, CDR3 DNA, CDR3 protein. D genes are given only for firm matches. Only part of the rows carry a size: once, few, many, or a class if the clone is expanded.

TRBD1	TRBV11-3	NA	TRBJ1-2	TGTGCCACCTCCTCAGCGGGACAGCCTATCTATGGCTACACCTTC	CATSSAGQPIYGYTF
NA	TRBV11-1	NA	TRBJ2-3	TGTGCCAGCAGCTTAGGCAGGGAAGGAGATACGCAGTATTTT	CASSLGREGDTQYF
TRBD1	TRBV30	NA	TRBJ1-6	TGTGCCCGGACAACCGGGACAGGGGGAAATTCACCCCTCCACTTT	CARTTGTGGNSPLHF
NA	TRBV10-3	NA	TRBJ1-2	TGTGCCATCAGTGAGTCCAACAACCGTGGCTACACCTTC	CAISESNNRGYTF
NA	TRBV20-1	NA	TRBJ1-1	TGCAGTGCTGGGGACGGCACTGAAGCTTTCTTT	CSAGDGTEAFF
NA	TRBV6-5	NA	TRBJ1-1	TGTGCCAGCAGTTACCGGCTTGAAGCTTTCTTT	CASSYRLEAFF
TRBD1	TRBV9	NA	TRBJ2-7	TGTGCCAGCAGCGTAGTTCCGGACAGGGGTCCCGAGCAGTACTTC	CASSVVPDRGPEQYF
TRBD1	TRBV6-5	NA	TRBJ1-2	TGTGCCAGCCCTGGGACAGACTATGGCTACACCTTC	CASPGTDYGYTF
TRBD2	TRBV7-9	NA	TRBJ2-7	TGTGCCAGCAGCCTAAGACTAGCGGGCGACTCCTACGAGCAGTACTTC	CASSLRLAGDSYEQYF
TRBD1	TRBV3-1/TRBV3-2	NA	TRBJ1-2	TGTGCCAGCAGCCAACCAGGGGGGTTAAGTGGCTACACCTTC	CASSQPGGLSGYTF
NA	TRBV27	NA	TRBJ1-2	TGTGCCAGCAGTCAAAGCCTTGTCAGTCCCTATGGCTACACCTTC	CASSQSLVSPYGYTF
NA	TRBV10-3	NA	TRBJ2-5	TGTGCCATCAGATCGGACGGCCTGAACCGGGAGACCCAGTACTTC	CAIRSDGLNRETQYF
NA	TRBV18	once	TRBJ1-2	TGTGCCAGCTCACCCCCCCGGAACAGGGACTATGGCTACACCTTC	CASSPPRNRDYGYTF
NA	TRBV19	NA	TRBJ2-7	TGTGCCAGTAGTACCGCCGTTCCCCACCTAGGGGCCGTGAGCTCCTACGAGCAGTACTTC	CASSTAVPHLGAVSSYEQYF
NA	TRBV7-2	NA	TRBJ2-1	TGTGCCAGCAGCTTAATACCCCTGGGCTCCTACAATGAGCAGTTCTTC	CASSLIPLGSYNEQFF
TRBD2	TRBV30	NA	TRBJ2-2	TGTGCCTGGAGTGGACTAGCGGCTGGGGAGCTGTTTTTT	CAWSGLAAGELFF
NA	TRBV5-1	few	TRBJ1-6	TGCGCCAGCAGCTTGGGGCAGGACGGGTCACCCCTCCACTTT	CASSLGQDGSPLHF
TRBD1	TRBV29-1	NA	TRBJ1-1	TGCAGCGGCCAGGCGGGACAGCTGAACACTGAAGCTTTCTTT	CSGQAGQLNTEAFF
NA	TRBV25-1	NA	TRBJ1-5	TGTGCCAGCCTTCTCGACGGCGATCAGCCCCAGCATTTT	CASLLDGDQPQHF
TRBD2	TRBV19	NA	TRBJ2-1	TGTGCCAGTAGTAGTCATACCCGGACTAGCGGGAGGCTCAATGAGCAGTTCTTC	CASSSHTRTSGRLNEQFF
NA	TRBV6-5	NA	TRBJ1-1	TGTGCCAGCAGTTACGCCCCGGGCACTGAAGCTTTCTTT	CASSYAPGTEAFF
NA	TRBV19	NA	TRBJ2-1	TGTGCCAGTAGCCACCAGATAGGTTCAGGGATAAATGAGCAGTTCTTC	CASSHQIGSGINEQFF
TRBD2	TRBV10-3	NA	TRBJ2-1	TGTGCCATCAGCTCGACTAGCGGGAGCGGCGATGAGCAGTTCTTC	CAISSTSGSGDEQFF
NA	TRBV7-9	few	TRBJ1-1	TGTGCCAGCCGCAGGGACCCTGAAGCTTTCTTT	CASRRDPEAFF
NA	TRBV29-1	NA	TRBJ1-4	TGCAGCGTGAATGACGGACTGATGAAGGAACTGTTTTTT	CSVNDGLMKELFF
NA	TRBV5-5	NA	TRBJ2-5	TGTGCCAGCAGCCCAAGCCCGGCCCGCGAGACCCAGTACTTC	CASSPSPARETQYF
NA	TRBV6-5	NA	TRBJ1-1	TGTGCCAGCAGTAAGTTCAGGGGTTCCACTGAAGCTTTCTTT	CASSKFRGSTEAFF
TRBD1	TRBV6-2/TRBV6-3	NA	TRBJ2-1	TGTGCCAGCAGCGGAGACAGGGCCGGCAATGAGCAGTTCTTC	CASSGDRAGNEQFF
NA	TRBV6-6	NA	TRBJ2-1	TGTGCCAGCAATTGGGGCAATGAGCAGTTCTTC	CASNWGNEQFF
NA	TRBV5-1	NA	TRBJ2-7	TGCGCCAGCAGCTTGCGGCAGGGATACTACGAGCAGTACTTC	CASSLRQGYYEQYF
NA	TRBV13	NA	TRBJ1-1	TGTGCCAGCAGCTTCGACCTGAACACTGAAGCTTTCTTT	CASSFDLNTEAFF
TRBD1	TRBV6-5	NA	TRBJ1-5	TGTGCCAGCAGCATGGACAGGGTTAATCAGCCCCAGCATTTT	CASSMDRVNQPQHF
TRBD2	TRBV5-1	NA	TRBJ2-3	TGCGCCAGCAGACGTGACTCGGGAGGGAGCAGCCGGTCTAGCACAGATACGCAGTATTTT	CASRRDSGGSSRSSTDTQYF
TRBD1	TRBV19	NA	TRBJ2-4	TGTGCCAGTAGGATGTCAAGGGGGCTACAAAACATTCAGTACTTC	CASRMSRGLQNIQYF
NA	TRBV3-1/TRBV3-2	NA	TRBJ1-1	TGTGCCAGCAGCCACGGGCTTGAGGCTTTCTTT	CASSHGLEAFF
NA	TRBV19	NA	TRBJ1-6	TGTGCCAGTAGCTACCAGGGATCACCCCTCCACTTT	CASSYQGSPLHF
TRBD1	TRBV18	NA	TRBJ1-5	TGTGCCAGCTCCCGGAACAGGGGAAGCAATCAGCCCCAGCATTTT	CASSRNRGSNQPQHF
NA	TRBV6-1	NA	TRBJ1-2	TGTGCCAGCAGTGATGGGACGGTGGGCTACACCTTC	CASSDGTVGYTF
TRBD1	TRBV5-1	once	TRBJ2-5	TGCGCCAGCAGTAACACCAGGGGGCAAGAGACCCAGTACTTC	CASSNTRGQETQYF
TRBD2	TRBV7-6	NA	TRBJ2-7	TGTGCCAGCAGCCCCCAGGGACTAGCGGAATCCTACGAGCAGTACTTC	CASSPQGLAESYEQYF
NA	TRBV19	NA	TRBJ1-1	TGTGCCAGTAATTTGCTCTCTCGCAACACTGAAGCTTTCTTT	CASNLLSRNTEAFF
NA	TRBV12-3/TRBV12-4	once	TRBJ2-5	TGTGCCAGCAGTTTGGGGTTGACCCAGTACTTC	CASSLGLTQYF
NA	TRBV30	NA	TRBJ1-1	TGTGCCTCCGAGGGGGGTCCTGAAGCTTTCTTT	CASEGGPEAFF
TRBD1	TRBV19	NA	TRBJ1-5	TGTGCCAGTAGTCTGACAGGGATAAATCAGCCCCAGCATTTT	CASSLTGINQPQHF
TRBD1	TRBV6-5	NA	TRBJ1-4	TGTGCCAGCAGTCCAGGACAGGGTTTCGGAGAAAAACTGTTTTTT	CASSPGQGFGEKLFF
TRBD1	TRBV3-1/TRBV3-2	NA	TRBJ2-7	TGTGCCAGCAGCCAGGCCCCGGGACAGAACTACGAGCAGTACTTC	CASSQAPGQNYEQYF